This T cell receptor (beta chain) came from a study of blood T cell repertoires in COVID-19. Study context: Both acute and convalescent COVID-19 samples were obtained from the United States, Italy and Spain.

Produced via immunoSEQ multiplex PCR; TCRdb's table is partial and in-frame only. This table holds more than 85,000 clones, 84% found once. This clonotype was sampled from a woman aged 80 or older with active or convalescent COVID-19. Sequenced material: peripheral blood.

In nucleotides, the CDR3 is TGTGCCAGCAGCCATGGACTGAGCACAGATACGCAGTATTTT. This codes for CASSHGLSTDTQYF. V usage is TRBV3-1 (or the pseudogene TRBV3-2) and J usage is TRBJ2-3; D perhaps matches TRBD2 (5 bases). V shed 3 bases and J shed 0 bases, with 7 bases lying between them. Germline loops: CDR1 LGHDT, CDR2 YNNKEL (reference sequence). This CDR3 has 14 residues.